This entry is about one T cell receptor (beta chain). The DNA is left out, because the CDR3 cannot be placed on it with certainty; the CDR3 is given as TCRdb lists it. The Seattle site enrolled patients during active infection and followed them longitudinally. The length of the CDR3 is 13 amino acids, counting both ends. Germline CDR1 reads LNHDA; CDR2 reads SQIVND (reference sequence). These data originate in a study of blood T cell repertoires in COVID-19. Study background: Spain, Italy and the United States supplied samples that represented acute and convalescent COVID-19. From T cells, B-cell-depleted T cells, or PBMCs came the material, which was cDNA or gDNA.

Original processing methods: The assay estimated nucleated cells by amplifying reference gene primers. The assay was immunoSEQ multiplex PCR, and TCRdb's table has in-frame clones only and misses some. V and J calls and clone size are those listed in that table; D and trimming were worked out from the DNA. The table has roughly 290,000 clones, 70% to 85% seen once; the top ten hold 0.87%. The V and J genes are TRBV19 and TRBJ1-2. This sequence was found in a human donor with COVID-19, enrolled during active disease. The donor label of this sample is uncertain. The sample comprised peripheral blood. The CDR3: CASSSGQGGSYTF.